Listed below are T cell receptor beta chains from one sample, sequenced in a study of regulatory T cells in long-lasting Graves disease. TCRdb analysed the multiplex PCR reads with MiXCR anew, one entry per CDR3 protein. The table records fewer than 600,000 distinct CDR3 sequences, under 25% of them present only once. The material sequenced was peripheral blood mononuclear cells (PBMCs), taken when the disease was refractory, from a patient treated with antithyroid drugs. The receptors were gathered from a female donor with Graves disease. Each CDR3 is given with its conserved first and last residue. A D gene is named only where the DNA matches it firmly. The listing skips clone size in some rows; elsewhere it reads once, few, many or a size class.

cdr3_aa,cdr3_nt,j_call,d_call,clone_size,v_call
CASSSGTGVNQPQHF,TGTGCCAGCAGTTCCGGGACAGGGGTGAATCAGCCCCAGCATTTT,TRBJ1-5,TRBD1,many,TRBV5-4
CASSSGQGSVEQYF,TGTGCCAGCAGTTCAGGACAGGGATCTGTCGAGCAGTACTTC,TRBJ2-7,TRBD1,once,TRBV28
CASSSYPSNTGELFF,TGTGCCAGCAGTTCTTACCCCTCGAACACCGGGGAGCTGTTTTTT,TRBJ2-2,.,few,TRBV6-4
CASRNAGGFDNSPLHF,TGTGCCAGCAGAAACGCGGGAGGGTTCGATAATTCACCCCTCCACTTT,TRBJ1-6,.,many,TRBV28
CASSQTTGYNSPLHF,TGTGCCAGCAGCCAGACCACAGGGTATAATTCACCCCTCCACTTT,TRBJ1-6,.,many,TRBV28
CASSGGGTEGNEQYF,TGCGCCAGCAGCGGGGGCGGGACAGAAGGTAACGAGCAGTACTTC,TRBJ2-7,.,many,TRBV5-1
CASSPTGDVYEQYF,TGTGCCAGCAGTCCGACCGGGGACGTCTACGAGCAGTACTTC,TRBJ2-7,.,many,TRBV6-2/TRBV6-3
CASRGQDYEQYF,TGTGCCAGTAGGGGCCAAGACTACGAGCAGTACTTC,TRBJ2-7,.,few,TRBV19
CASSRSFEQYF,TGTGCCAGCAGCCGTTCATTCGAGCAGTACTTC,TRBJ2-7,.,many,TRBV11-1
CASSQAGGDTGELFF,TGTGCCAGCAGCCAGGCGGGGGGGGACACCGGGGAGCTGTTTTTT,TRBJ2-2,TRBD2,many,TRBV7-2
CASSLSAEAFF,TGTGCCAGCAGCTTATCTGCTGAAGCTTTCTTT,TRBJ1-1,.,many,TRBV7-2
CASSLGRGRINQPQHF,TGTGCCAGCAGTTTAGGTCGGGGGCGGATCAATCAGCCCCAGCATTTT,TRBJ1-5,.,few,TRBV28
CASSIDTLHETQYF,TGTGCCAGTAGTATAGATACACTTCACGAGACCCAGTACTTC,TRBJ2-5,.,few,TRBV19
CASSRGQAHTEAFF,TGTGCCAGCAGCCGGGGACAAGCGCACACTGAAGCTTTCTTT,TRBJ1-1,.,many,TRBV6-1
CASSLAGGRRVSYEQYF,TGTGCCAGCAGTTTAGCGGGGGGCAGACGGGTCTCCTACGAGCAGTACTTC,TRBJ2-7,TRBD2,many,TRBV28
CASRVGLQNYNEQFF,TGTGCCAGCAGGGTAGGACTACAAAACTACAATGAGCAGTTCTTC,TRBJ2-1,.,few,TRBV28
CASSLSQGMNTEAFF,TGTGCCAGCAGTTTATCTCAGGGAATGAACACTGAAGCTTTCTTT,TRBJ1-1,.,many,TRBV12-3/TRBV12-4
CASSSGGLGTEAFF,TGTGCCAGCAGCTCAGGGGGCCTGGGCACTGAAGCTTTCTTT,TRBJ1-1,TRBD1,.,TRBV7-9
CAWTGGSGANVLTF,TGTGCCTGGACCGGAGGATCTGGGGCCAACGTCCTGACTTTC,TRBJ2-6,.,many,TRBV30
CASSRFREDGYEQYF,TGTGCCAGTAGTAGATTCCGGGAAGATGGGTACGAGCAGTACTTC,TRBJ2-7,.,.,TRBV19
CASSYTMDRVEAFF,TGTGCCAGCAGTTACACGATGGACAGGGTTGAAGCTTTCTTT,TRBJ1-1,TRBD1,many,TRBV6-5
CASSFERIYGYTF,TGTGCCAGCAGCTTCGAACGGATCTATGGCTACACCTTC,TRBJ1-2,.,few,TRBV7-9
CASIDRANMNTEAFF,TGTGCCAGCATCGACCGGGCGAACATGAACACTGAAGCTTTCTTT,TRBJ1-1,.,many,TRBV12-3/TRBV12-4
CASSLRDRGLAAKNIQYF,TGTGCCAGCAGCCTCCGGGACAGGGGGCTTGCGGCCAAAAACATTCAGTACTTC,TRBJ2-4,TRBD1,many,TRBV7-8